This TCR beta chain was observed in a study of T cell responses to AZD1222 COVID-19 vaccine. General observations from the study: White British people made up most donors, females outnumbered males, and clonal diversity was possibly underestimated. Unmutated variant regions are reportedly the target of nearly half of TCRs that are spike-specific. Only a handful of AZD1222 recipients tested seropositive at baseline.

Assay: immunoSEQ multiplex PCR; the TCRdb copy retains only in-frame clones and omits some. The sample has approximately 150,000 clones, 80% to 90% seen once. A word on this clone: The antigen remains unidentified.

Trimming removed 7 bases at V and 8 bases at J, with 21 bases between. CDR3 length: 15 amino acids. Germline CDR1 reads LNHDA; CDR2 reads SQIVND (reference sequence). The source material was peripheral blood, sampled on day 0 of AZD1222 vaccination. The origin of this receptor is an adult in good health. The rearrangement joins TRBV19 to TRBJ2-1, with TRBD2 as a possible D gene (6 bases). CDR3 amino acids: CASTPGGGRSDEQFF. DNA of the CDR3: TGTGCCAGTACCCCCGGGGGTGGGCGAAGCGATGAGCAGTTCTTC.